Sequencing of this TCR beta chain was carried out in a study of T cell changes during pregnancy in multiple sclerosis. Here immunoSEQ multiplex PCR was the method, and the copy in TCRdb shows in-frame clones only, minus some. The repertoire holds 18,000 or so clones, with about 89% as singletons. Germline loops: CDR1 SEHNR, CDR2 FQNEAQ (reference sequence). The germline V and J ends were trimmed by 1 base and 2 bases, with 11 bases remaining between them. There are 15 residues in the CDR3. The sample was CD8+ T cells from peripheral blood mononuclear cells, taken in the second trimester of pregnancy. This receptor was identified in a female donor in good health, enrolled as a control in a pregnancy study. The rearrangement joins TRBV7-9 to TRBJ2-5; TRBD2 is a possible D gene (5 bases). In DNA, the CDR3 is TGTGCCAGCAGCTTAGGAGGAGCGGCACAAGAGACCCAGTACTTC. It encodes CASSLGGAAQETQYF.